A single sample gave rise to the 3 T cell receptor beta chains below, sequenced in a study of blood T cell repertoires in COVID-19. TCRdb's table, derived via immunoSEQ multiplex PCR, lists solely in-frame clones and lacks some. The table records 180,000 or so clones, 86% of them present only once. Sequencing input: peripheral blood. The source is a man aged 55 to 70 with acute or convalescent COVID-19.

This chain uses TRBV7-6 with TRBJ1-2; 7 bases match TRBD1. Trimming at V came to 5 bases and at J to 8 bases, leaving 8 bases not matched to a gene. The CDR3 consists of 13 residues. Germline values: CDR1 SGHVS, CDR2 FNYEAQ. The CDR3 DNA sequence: TGTGCCAGCAGCCCAGGGGGTTACGGAGGCTACACCTTC. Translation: CASSPGGYGGYTF.

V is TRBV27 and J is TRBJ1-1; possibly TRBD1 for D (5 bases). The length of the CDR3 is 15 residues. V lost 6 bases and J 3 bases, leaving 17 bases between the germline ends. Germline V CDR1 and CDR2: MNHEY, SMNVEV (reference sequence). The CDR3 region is CASSPRDSWDTEAFF. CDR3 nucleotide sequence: TGTGCCAGCAGCCCCCGGGACTCCTGGGACACTGAAGCTTTCTTT.

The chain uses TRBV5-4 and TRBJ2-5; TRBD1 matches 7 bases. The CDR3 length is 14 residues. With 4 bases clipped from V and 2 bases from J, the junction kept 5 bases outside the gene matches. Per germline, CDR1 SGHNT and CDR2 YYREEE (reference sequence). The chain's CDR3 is CASSPTGAQETQYF. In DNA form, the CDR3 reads TGTGCCAGCAGCCCAACAGGGGCACAAGAGACCCAGTACTTC.